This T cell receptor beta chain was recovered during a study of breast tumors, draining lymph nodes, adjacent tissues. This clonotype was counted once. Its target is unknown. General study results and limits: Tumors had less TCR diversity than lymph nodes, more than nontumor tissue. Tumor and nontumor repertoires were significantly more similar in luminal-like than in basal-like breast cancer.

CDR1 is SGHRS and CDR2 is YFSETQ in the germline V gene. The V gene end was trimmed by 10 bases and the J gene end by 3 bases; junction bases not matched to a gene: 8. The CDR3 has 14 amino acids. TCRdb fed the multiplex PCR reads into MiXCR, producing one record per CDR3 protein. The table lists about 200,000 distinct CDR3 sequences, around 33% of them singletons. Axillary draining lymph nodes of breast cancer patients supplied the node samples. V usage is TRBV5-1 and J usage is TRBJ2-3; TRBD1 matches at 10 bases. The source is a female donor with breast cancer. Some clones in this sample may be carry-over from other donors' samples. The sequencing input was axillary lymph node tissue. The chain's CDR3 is CASRPGQGTDTQYF. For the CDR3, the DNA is TGCGCCTCTCGCCCGGGACAGGGGACAGATACGCAGTATTTT.